This T cell receptor beta chain comes out of a study of shared clonotypes between healthy human individuals. Study observations and caveats: Naive subsets, compared against memory subsets, generally had larger estimated richness values.

DNA at about 210 ng, 25,000 to 30,000 T cell genomes, went into sorted-subset replicate PCRs. Generated by immunoSEQ multiplex PCR, the TCRdb table keeps only in-frame clones and is missing some. The data show some 1.5 million clones, 95% to 99% seen once. In regard to this clone: Its matching antigen is unknown.

The CDR3 extends over 14 amino acids. V lost 6 bases and J lost 1; bases outside the gene matches: 5. Germline V gives CDR1 MRHNA, CDR2 SNTAGT. Donors comprised healthy HIV-negative adults lacking recent acute infections or vaccinations. This TCR was recovered from a man aged 25-45 years in good health. The sample comprised naive CD4+ T cells sorted from blood. The subset: CD45RA+ positively selected. The chain couples TRBV6-4 to TRBJ1-1, with 7 positions matching TRBD1. CDR3 sequence reads: CASSRDSTNTEAFF. CDR3 nucleotide sequence: TGTGCCAGCAGCCGGGACAGCACGAACACTGAAGCTTTCTTT.